This TCR beta chain originates from a study of neurological immune-mediated disorders (dated by TCRdb to the late 2010s). Concerning the study at large: Among the approximately 34 multiple sclerosis patients, relapsing-remitting MS accounted for about 31 and secondary progressive MS accounted for 3. The cohort was made up of around 70 subjects, consisting of around 14 HAM/TSP patients, some 34 multiple sclerosis patients and approximately 20 healthy controls. Using UMI-based sequencing, the study compared peripheral blood TCR-beta repertoires from patients with HTLV-I-associated myelopathy (HAM/TSP), patients with multiple sclerosis, and healthy controls. The approximately 100 TCR-beta libraries included longitudinal samples, technical triplicates and paired sorted CD4+ and CD8+ T-cell subsets alongside PBMC samples. The full study reports these points: No identical CDR3 amino acid sequences were found to be shared among expanded clones across subjects, suggesting that TCR-beta repertoires were private in all groups. The MS cluster showed no association with clinical or MRI features, and the authors stated that larger cohorts are needed. Phylogenetic analysis grouped repertoires from 18 of 34 MS patients into a cluster of related CDR3 sequences, suggesting a possible repertoire-level signature. The highest TCR clonal expansion was observed in HAM/TSP patients, whereas the lowest was observed in MS patients, even when compared with healthy controls.

For unsorted PBMC libraries, 2 million PBMCs were used after storage in RNAlater at -80 degrees C until RNA extraction. The multiple sclerosis patients were enrolled in a US clinical protocol that evaluated disease progression with magnetic resonance imaging. Peripheral blood was subjected to Ficoll-Hypaque density gradient centrifugation to isolate PBMCs, which were then cryopreserved in liquid nitrogen. This clonotype has at least ten counts. Its antigen is currently not known. No much larger clonotype is one base removed from it; base qualities were not supplied. To synthesize cDNA, template-switch 5'RACE was performed with a primer carrying a 10-nucleotide random unique molecular identifier so that each TCR transcript was tagged. Every sequencing run yielded over 170 million TCR-beta sequences covering 15-18 subjects. Total RNA was extracted with the RNeasy kit. Using the KAPA Real-time Library Amplification kit, TCR-beta VDJ regions were amplified with primers for the TCR constant region and the 5'RACE anchor. A first PCR added sample indexes and Illumina adaptors, after which a second PCR increased the library yield. After Ampure bead purification, the roughly 650 bp TCR product was size-selected on a 2% E-gel SizeSelection system. Library quality was checked on a Bioanalyzer, concentration was measured with Qubit, and libraries were quantified with the Kapa Library Quantification kit before pooling. An Illumina HiSeq 2500 sequenced the libraries paired-end 2 x 150 bp. To increase sequence diversity, about 24-32% phiX was spiked into each library pool. The source study handled its data this way. Quality-filtered reads were processed with the UMI-based MiGEC pipeline, and over 80% of raw TCR sequences were removed by the MiGEC pipeline during error correction. IMGT germline references were used for alignment of VDJ genes, and clonotypes were defined by a unique CDR3 amino acid sequence together with V-J genes. Clonal expansion, Shannon diversity, and CDR3 relatedness (CalcPairwiseDistances, ClusterSamples) were evaluated with VDJtools, and phylogenetic trees were built with CLCbio workbench. Using coefficient-of-variation modelling across technical triplicates, the study counted a clone as expanded if it had at least 8 unique UMIs. TCRdb reran the public reads through fastp at Q25 and MiXCR, keeping productive beta chains. Rows are combined by CDR3 protein, so each entry shows the most common genes and DNA. What appears here as the V and J calls and clone size reflects TCRdb's work, not the paper's. Recorded for this sample are about 35,000 distinct CDR3 sequences; 3.5% to 4.5% of them occurred a single time. Less than 2.5% of the sample comes from the top ten.

The CDR3 runs 15 residues from the cysteine to the phenylalanine. Only the CDR3 part of the read is kept: 45 bases, read in frame from the first base. V is shortened by 0 bases, J by 4 bases, and the region joining them spans 13 bases. CDR1 and CDR2 are read off the germline V gene (reference sequence) as DFQATT and SNEGSKA. This sequence was found in a man aged 25 to 45 with multiple sclerosis. The sequenced sample was PBMCs. Recombination connected TRBV20-1 to TRBJ2-1; a tentative D match to TRBD1 spans 5 bases. The base sequence is TGCAGTGCTAGAGATTCCAGGGTAGGATACAATGAGCAGTTCTTC. Protein translation: CSARDSRVGYNEQFF.